This note documents a single T cell receptor (beta chain) sequence. Which antigen it targets is not known. Base-call qualities are not available, and no considerably larger clone is one nucleotide away. The CDR3 regions of human TCRbeta chains were subjected to immunosequencing. The authors' analysis ran thus. Repertoire TCRs were matched against a reference library of SARS-CoV-2-specific TCRs generated with the MIRA antigen-specificity platform. Breadth was defined as the fraction of unique TCRs that were SARS-CoV-2-associated, and depth was defined as the fraction of total T cells that were SARS-CoV-2-associated. Using the MIRA data, each spike-specific TCR was mapped to the spike region that the TCR reacts to and placed in a CD4 or CD8 class. Log10-transformed breadth and depth values were compared by one-way ANOVA with Sidak's multiple comparisons tests. TCRdb retrieved this table from immuneACCESS and kept in-frame rearrangements only. Not all clones are present; in checked studies, unresolved V genes account for under half, and no reason is known for the remainder. That table supplies the V and J calls and clone size; D and trimming were determined from the DNA. This sample comprises 75,000 to 95,000 clones, 85% to 90% of them detected only once. The top ten clones comprise 2.8% of the sample.

These data are taken from a study of T cell responses to AZD1222 COVID-19 vaccine (dated by TCRdb to 2020 to 2023). Regarding the study in general: TCR sequencing covered more than 230 trial participants: 207 given two doses of AZD1222 and approximately 26 given two doses of MenACWY control vaccine. Trial participants were enrolled into age subgroups of 18-55, 56-69 and 70-plus years, which contained 148, 28 and 57 TCR-sequenced participants, respectively. Paper-wide results and their limitations: Because no day 14 peak-response samples were available, repertoires were characterized only after the peak T cell response. After two AZD1222 doses, both the breadth and the depth of spike-specific TCRs were significantly higher than at day 0 and than in MenACWY recipients. Nearly half of unique spike-specific TCRs reportedly recognized epitopes outside regions mutated in the B.1.351 and B.1.1.7 variants. Conclusions about previously exposed vaccinees are limited because only a handful of AZD1222 recipients were SARS-CoV-2 seropositive at baseline. The vaccine-associated CD4 TCRs covered the entire spike protein, and the dominant responses fell in regions 160-218 and 743-854. The 56-69-year group was small, and its depth increase did not reach significance, likely because of low power. Most participants were white British and females outnumbered males, and the authors suggested that clonal diversity may have been underestimated.

The label giving this sample's time point can be read as: baseline before first vaccination. Interpreted using the paper, the treatment or condition label stands for: meningococcal conjugate vaccine given as trial control. Vaccinee samples were obtained from the UK trials COV001 and COV002, which included a single-blind randomized controlled phase 2/3 trial of AZD1222 (ChAdOx1 nCoV-19) in healthy adults. Trial participant PBMC samples were collected at day 0 and day 28 after the second dose for TCRbeta chain sequencing. Relative to germline, V is missing 4 bases and J is missing 3 bases, with 8 bases of the junction outside any gene match. The CDR3 runs 15 residues from the cysteine to the phenylalanine. Here the CDR3 DNA is all that survives: 45 bases in frame from base 1. The germline V gene (reference sequence) specifies SGHNT as CDR1 and YYREEE as CDR2.

The receptor's source is an adult in good health. This sample comprised peripheral blood, obtained on day 0 of MenACWY control vaccination. The V and J genes are TRBV5-4 and TRBJ2-7; 9 central bases correspond to TRBD2. The sequence in DNA is TGTGCCAGCAGCCTTGAGCGGGGGGCCCTCTACGAGCAGTACTTC. Its amino acids are CASSLERGALYEQYF.